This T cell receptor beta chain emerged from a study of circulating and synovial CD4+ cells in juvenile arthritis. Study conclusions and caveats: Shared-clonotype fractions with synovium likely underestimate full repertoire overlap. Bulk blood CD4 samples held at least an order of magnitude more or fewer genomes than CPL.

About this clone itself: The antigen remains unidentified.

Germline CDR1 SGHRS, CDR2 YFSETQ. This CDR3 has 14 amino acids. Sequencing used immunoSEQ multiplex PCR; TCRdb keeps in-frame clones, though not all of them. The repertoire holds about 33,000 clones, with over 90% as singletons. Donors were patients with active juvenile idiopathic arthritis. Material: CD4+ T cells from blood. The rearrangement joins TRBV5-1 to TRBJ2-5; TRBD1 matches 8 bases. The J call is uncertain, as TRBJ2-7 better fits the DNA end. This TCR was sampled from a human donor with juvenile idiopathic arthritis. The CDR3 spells CASTSGGASYEQYF. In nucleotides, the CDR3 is TGCGCCAGTACATCAGGGGGCGCTTCCTACGAGCAGTACTTC.